These T cell receptor beta chains were read from a single sample in a study of beta chain features in type 1 diabetes. Repertoires were generated with immunoSEQ multiplex PCR, while TCRdb's copy carries only in-frame clones and drops some. The profile shows around 600,000 clones, around 11% of them singletons. The sequencing input was naive CD4+ T cells from blood. Every receptor here comes from a man aged 25-45 years with type 1 diabetes. Both conserved end residues are part of each CDR3. The order of the fields is D gene, J gene, V gene, clone size, CDR3 DNA, CDR3 protein. The D gene is left open where the match is weak. Not every row has a clone size; where given, it reads once, few, many or a size class.

d_gene: .; j_gene: TRBJ2-3; v_gene: TRBV7-9; abundance: few; CDR3nt: TGTGCCAGCAGCCAGGACAGCACAGATACGCAGTATTTT; CDR3aa: CASSQDSTDTQYF
d_gene: .; j_gene: TRBJ2-7; v_gene: TRBV2; abundance: .; CDR3nt: TGTGCCAGCAAAACGGACGTCGACGAGCAGTACTTC; CDR3aa: CASKTDVDEQYF
d_gene: .; j_gene: TRBJ2-2; v_gene: TRBV6-5; abundance: .; CDR3nt: TGTGCCAGCAGCCAAATGGCGCGGGGTCCCGGGGAGCTGTTTTTT; CDR3aa: CASSQMARGPGELFF
d_gene: TRBD1; j_gene: TRBJ2-2; v_gene: TRBV4-3; abundance: few; CDR3nt: TGCGCCAGCAGCCCGGACAGGGCCGGCGGGGAGCTGTTTTTT; CDR3aa: CASSPDRAGGELFF
d_gene: .; j_gene: TRBJ2-1; v_gene: TRBV2; abundance: .; CDR3nt: TGTGCCAGCAGTGAAGCGCCCTTATGGTCTTTCTTC; CDR3aa: CASSEAPLWSFF
d_gene: .; j_gene: TRBJ1-2; v_gene: TRBV27; abundance: .; CDR3nt: TGTGCCAGCAGTTTTTCCCCAGGGAACTATGGCTACACCTTC; CDR3aa: CASSFSPGNYGYTF
d_gene: TRBD1; j_gene: TRBJ1-1; v_gene: TRBV5-1; abundance: .; CDR3nt: TGCGCCAGCAGCGGAGGACAGGGGAGGACTGAAGCTTTCTTT; CDR3aa: CASSGGQGRTEAFF
d_gene: .; j_gene: TRBJ2-7; v_gene: TRBV9; abundance: .; CDR3nt: TGTGCCAGCAGCGGACCTGAAGCCTACGAGCAGTACTTC; CDR3aa: CASSGPEAYEQYF
d_gene: TRBD2; j_gene: TRBJ2-1; v_gene: TRBV7-9; abundance: few; CDR3nt: TGTGCCAGCAGCCTCGGACTAGCGGGGTTGGGTGAGCAGTTCTTC; CDR3aa: CASSLGLAGLGEQFF
d_gene: .; j_gene: TRBJ2-6; v_gene: TRBV6-5; abundance: .; CDR3nt: TGTGCCACCCGGGGGGCAGGGGCCAACGTCCTGACTTTC; CDR3aa: CATRGAGANVLTF
d_gene: .; j_gene: TRBJ2-5; v_gene: TRBV28; abundance: .; CDR3nt: TGTGCCAGCAGGCCCGGACTTGCACAAGAGACCCAGTACTTC; CDR3aa: CASRPGLAQETQYF
d_gene: .; j_gene: TRBJ2-2; v_gene: TRBV2; abundance: few; CDR3nt: TGTGCCAGCAGCCGGGACTTCACCGGGGAGCTGTTTTTT; CDR3aa: CASSRDFTGELFF
d_gene: TRBD2; j_gene: TRBJ2-7; v_gene: TRBV7-2; abundance: .; CDR3nt: TGTGCCAGCAGCCAGAGGCGGGGGGATTACGAGCAGTACTTC; CDR3aa: CASSQRRGDYEQYF
d_gene: .; j_gene: TRBJ2-7; v_gene: TRBV7-9; abundance: few; CDR3nt: TGTGCCAGCAGCGGTACCGGGACGGACTCCTACGAGCAGTACTTC; CDR3aa: CASSGTGTDSYEQYF
d_gene: .; j_gene: TRBJ1-2; v_gene: TRBV7-8; abundance: few; CDR3nt: TGTGCCAGCAGCTTAACGGTCACAGATCAGGACTATGGCTACACCTTC; CDR3aa: CASSLTVTDQDYGYTF
d_gene: .; j_gene: TRBJ1-4; v_gene: TRBV7-2; abundance: .; CDR3nt: TGTGCCAGCAGCTTGGGTCTCACTGGCGAAAAACTGTTTTTT; CDR3aa: CASSLGLTGEKLFF
d_gene: .; j_gene: TRBJ1-5; v_gene: TRBV28; abundance: few; CDR3nt: TGTGCCAGCAGTTTAGCAGGTGAGCCCCAGCATTTT; CDR3aa: CASSLAGEPQHF
d_gene: .; j_gene: TRBJ1-5; v_gene: TRBV30; abundance: few; CDR3nt: TGTGCCTGGAGTCCAAGGGGAGATCAGCCCCAGCATTTT; CDR3aa: CAWSPRGDQPQHF
d_gene: TRBD2; j_gene: TRBJ2-5; v_gene: TRBV10-3; abundance: .; CDR3nt: TGTGCCATCAGTGAGTCGGCTAGCGGGGACCAAGAGACCCAGTACTTC; CDR3aa: CAISESASGDQETQYF
d_gene: TRBD1; j_gene: TRBJ2-7; v_gene: TRBV6-1; abundance: few; CDR3nt: TGTGCCAGCATTACGGACAGGTTCTCCTACGAGCAGTACTTC; CDR3aa: CASITDRFSYEQYF
d_gene: TRBD2; j_gene: TRBJ2-1; v_gene: TRBV10-3; abundance: .; CDR3nt: TGTGCCATCAGTGAGTCTAGCGGGGGGCCCAATGAGCAGTTCTTC; CDR3aa: CAISESSGGPNEQFF
d_gene: TRBD1; j_gene: TRBJ2-2; v_gene: TRBV4-3; abundance: few; CDR3nt: TGCGCCAGCAGCCAAGATCTAACAGGGGCGGCCGGGGAGCTGTTTTTT; CDR3aa: CASSQDLTGAAGELFF
d_gene: .; j_gene: TRBJ1-5; v_gene: TRBV30; abundance: .; CDR3nt: TGTGCCTGGGCCACGGGGGCCGGCAATCAGCCCCAGCATTTT; CDR3aa: CAWATGAGNQPQHF